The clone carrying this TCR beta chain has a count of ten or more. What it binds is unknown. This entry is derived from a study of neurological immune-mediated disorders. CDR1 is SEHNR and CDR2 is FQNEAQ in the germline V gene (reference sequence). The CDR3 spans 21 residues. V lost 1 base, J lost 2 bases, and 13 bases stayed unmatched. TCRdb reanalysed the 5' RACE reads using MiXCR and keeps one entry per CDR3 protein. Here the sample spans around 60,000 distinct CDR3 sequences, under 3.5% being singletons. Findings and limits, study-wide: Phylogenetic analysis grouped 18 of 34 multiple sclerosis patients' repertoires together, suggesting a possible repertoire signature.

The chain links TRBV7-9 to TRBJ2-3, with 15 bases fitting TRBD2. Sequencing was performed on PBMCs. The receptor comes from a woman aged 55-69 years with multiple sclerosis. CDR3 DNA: TGTGCCAGCAGCTTAGGCACCCTCCTTGGGACTAGCGGGGGGACCACAGATACGCAGTATTTT. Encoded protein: CASSLGTLLGTSGGTTDTQYF. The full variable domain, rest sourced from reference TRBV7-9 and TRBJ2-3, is DTGVSQNPRHKITKRGQNVTFRCDPISEHNRLYWYRQTLGQGPEFLTYFQNEAQLEKSRLLSDRFSAERPKGSFSTLEIQRTEQGDSAMYLCASSLGTLLGTSGGTTDTQYFGPGTRLTVL.